The next 23 T cell receptor beta chains were all read from a single sample in a study of naive and memory T cell subsets. Regarding the study as a whole: Naive repertoires, especially CD8, held a few larger clonotypes, possibly memory cells re-expressing CD45RA.

For these TCRs, the target antigens are not known. An equimolar mix of two oligonucleotides served as the beta constant-region primer for TRBC1 and TRBC2. Four rounds of PCR amplified the ligated cDNA using nested alpha and beta constant-region primers plus SP2. From the UMI-ligation and nested PCR reads, TCRdb called clonotypes with MiXCR, one entry per CDR3 protein. This sample has under 150,000 distinct CDR3 sequences, with approximately 20% found just once. Sequencing input: naive CD8+ T cells from blood. The receptors come from a human donor in good health.

This clonotype appeared a few times. The CDR3 protein is CATSFSKNKNTGELFF. Written as DNA, the CDR3 is TGTGCCACCAGCTTCTCAAAGAACAAGAACACCGGGGAGCTGTTTTTT. V and J are TRBV15 and TRBJ2-2; D unclear. V was pared by 5 bases and J by 1 base, with 14 bases between. From germline, CDR1 is LNHNV and CDR2 YYDKDF (reference sequence). The length of the CDR3 is 16 residues.

The chain employs TRBV7-9 and TRBJ1-5; no clear D. This CDR3 is built from 18 residues. CDR1 is SEHNR, CDR2 FQNEAQ, per germline (reference sequence). The ends were cut back, 2 bases at V and 3 bases at J, with 20 bases in the middle. The CDR3 DNA follows: TGTGCCAGCAGCTTATCCTATCCGGGCGGGAACCCCAATCAGCCCCAGCATTTT. This translates into CASSLSYPGGNPNQPQHF.

This clonotype occurred a few times. The gene calls are TRBV19 and TRBJ2-1; D is possibly TRBD2 (6 bases). V was cut by 2 bases and J by 7 bases, with 9 bases left in between. Germline-derived CDR1 and CDR2 are LNHDA and SQIVND (reference sequence). The length of the CDR3 is 13 residues. The CDR3 sequence is CASSITRGNEQFF. The CDR3 region has the DNA TGTGCCAGTAGTATAACCCGGGGGAATGAGCAGTTCTTC.

The chain carries TRBV7-2 and TRBJ2-7; D gene unclear. Germline V gene sequence: CDR1 SGHTA, CDR2 FQGNSA. Deletions cut 0 bases from V and 4 bases from J, with 10 bases between. The CDR3 consists of 14 residues. CDR3 sequence reads: CASSLASQTYEQYF. CDR3 DNA sequence: TGTGCCAGCAGCTTAGCGAGCCAGACGTACGAGCAGTACTTC.

This clonotype was detected a few times. This chain links TRBV13 with TRBJ1-2; no clear D gene. Trimming shortened V by 8 bases and J by 2 bases, and 15 bases separated the two germline ends. The length of the CDR3 is 14 residues. Germline CDR1 PRHDT, CDR2 FYEKMQ (reference sequence). The CDR3 nucleotides read TGTGCCAGCCGAGCGGAGGTCGGGAACTATGGCTACACCTTC. Protein product: CASRAEVGNYGYTF. Full variable domain (remainder filled in from reference TRBV13 and TRBJ1-2): AAGVIQSPRHLIKEKRETATLKCYPIPRHDTVYWYQQGPGQDPQFLISFYEKMQSDKGSIPDRFSAQQFSDYHSELNMSSLELGDSALYFCASRAEVGNYGYTFGSGTRLTVV.

This clonotype was found a few times. The chain recombines TRBV29-1 with TRBJ2-7; TRBD1 aligns across 12 bases. J lost 5 bases, V lost 3 bases, and 5 bases had no gene match. The CDR3 extends over 14 amino acids. Germline loops: CDR1 SQVTM, CDR2 ANQGSEA. The CDR3 here is CSVDVRDRGHEQYF. The DNA for the CDR3 is TGCAGCGTTGATGTCCGGGACAGGGGGCACGAGCAGTACTTC.

This clonotype was picked up a small number of times. V is TRBV27 and J is TRBJ1-6; perhaps TRBD1 as D (5 bases). Trimming pared 6 bases from V and 10 bases from J, leaving 16 bases between. Germline CDR1 and CDR2: MNHEY and SMNVEV (reference sequence). The CDR3 loop spans 14 amino acids. CDR3 residues: CASSRDQPGSPLHF. CDR3 sequence (DNA): TGTGCCAGCAGCCGGGACCAACCGGGGTCACCCCTCCACTTT.

The gene calls are TRBV27 and TRBJ2-7, with D perhaps TRBD2 (5 bases). V was shortened by 5 bases and J by 2 bases, with 10 bases between the two germline ends. The CDR3 contains 13 residues. The V gene's germline CDR1 is MNHEY and CDR2 SMNVEV (reference sequence). The CDR3 here is CASSVRGTYEQYF. The CDR3 nucleotides read TGTGCCAGCAGTGTACGGGGAACCTACGAGCAGTACTTC.

CDR3 coding DNA: TGTGCCAGCAGCTTAAACCCCGGGGAGCTGTTTTTT. Translated: CASSLNPGELFF. The chain employs TRBV7-6 and TRBJ2-2, with D hard to call. Trimming took 2 bases from V and 6 from J, leaving 4 bases between them. This CDR3 comprises 12 residues. The V gene's germline CDR1 is SGHVS and CDR2 FNYEAQ.

Only a few counts were recorded for this clonotype. The V gene is TRBV27, the J gene TRBJ2-3; no reliable D call. V was shortened by 0 bases and J by 4 bases, with 2 bases between the two germline ends. This CDR3 is built from 12 residues. CDR1 is MNHEY, CDR2 SMNVEV, per germline (reference sequence). CDR3 nucleotides: TGTGCCAGCAGTTTATCCGCAGATACGCAGTATTTT. It specifies CASSLSADTQYF.

This clonotype occurred a few times. This rearrangement joins TRBV12-3 or TRBV12-4 to TRBJ2-1, with no clear D. This CDR3 comprises 15 residues. Trimming left V 3 bases short and J 1 base short, with 10 bases between. In nucleotides, the CDR3 is TGTGCCAGCAGTTTTGGGGTAGCTTCCTACAATGAGCAGTTCTTC. Its protein is CASSFGVASYNEQFF.

The chain is built from TRBV20-1 and TRBJ2-7; 7 bases agree with TRBD1. Germline-derived CDR1 and CDR2 are DFQATT and SNEGSKA (reference sequence). The V segment lost 6 bases and the J segment 3 bases; nucleotides outside the gene matches: 8. CDR3 size: 13 residues. CDR3: CSATPGQNYEQYF. The CDR3 nucleotides are TGCAGTGCCACACCGGGACAGAACTACGAGCAGTACTTC.

V gene TRBV20-1 combines with J gene TRBJ1-5; 8 bases align to TRBD1. The CDR3 is 12 residues long. Trimming took 6 bases from V and 6 from J; bases not matched to a gene: 4. The germline V gene encodes CDR1 DFQATT and CDR2 SNEGSKA (reference sequence). CDR3 amino acids: CSALTGVQPQHF. In DNA, the CDR3 is TGCAGTGCCCTGACAGGGGTTCAGCCCCAGCATTTT.

This CDR3 reads CASSPSGQRTDTQYF. Here the CDR3 DNA reads TGTGCCAGCAGCCCCTCGGGACAGCGCACAGATACGCAGTATTTT. The chain is built from TRBV28 and TRBJ2-3; 7 bases match TRBD1. This CDR3 has 15 residues. Germline V CDR1 and CDR2: MDHEN, SYDVKM. V lost 6 bases and J lost 1; bases outside the gene matches: 7.

There are a few counts of this clonotype. This CDR3 is CASSLGREGTEAFF. DNA of the CDR3: TGTGCCAGCAGCTTGGGTCGAGAGGGCACTGAAGCTTTCTTT. The chain employs TRBV7-6 and TRBJ1-1; D uncertain. Germline V gene sequence: CDR1 SGHVS, CDR2 FNYEAQ. The length of the CDR3 is 14 residues. The V and J ends lost 3 bases and 4 bases respectively, with 12 bases between them.

V usage is TRBV28 and J usage is TRBJ1-1, with D unresolved. V was clipped by 0 bases and J by 3 bases, with 5 bases between them. Germline values: CDR1 MDHEN, CDR2 SYDVKM. This CDR3 region has 13 residues. The CDR3 is CASSLWGYTEAFF. In DNA, the CDR3 is TGTGCCAGCAGTTTATGGGGGTACACTGAAGCTTTCTTT.

This clonotype was seen a handful of times. This chain links TRBV28 with TRBJ1-2; D is possibly TRBD1 (6 bases). Germline V gene lookup returns CDR1 MDHEN and CDR2 SYDVKM. V was pared by 5 bases and J by 4 bases, with 17 bases between. The CDR3 has 15 residues. The CDR3 protein is CASSPDRSSVYGYTF. The DNA for the CDR3 is TGTGCCAGCAGTCCGGACAGATCCTCCGTCTATGGCTACACCTTC.

This clonotype occurred a few times. J is TRBJ2-7 and V is TRBV7-9; 8 nucleotides match TRBD1. The CDR3 totals 15 residues. The V gene end was trimmed by 3 bases and the J gene end by 3 bases; junction bases not matched to a gene: 7. The germline gives CDR1 SEHNR, CDR2 FQNEAQ (reference sequence). The DNA of the CDR3 is TGTGCCAGCAGCTTCGGGGACAGGATGCTCTACGAGCAGTACTTC. Its protein product is CASSFGDRMLYEQYF.

This clonotype has only a few counts. V and J are TRBV28 and TRBJ2-7, with TRBD2 matching over 10 bases. The CDR3 loop spans 13 amino acids. Looked up from germline, CDR1 is MDHEN and CDR2 is SYDVKM. Trimming cost V 8 bases and J 4 bases; bases outside gene matches: 5. The CDR3 bases are TGTGCCAGCTGGTCTAGCGGGGGTTACGAGCAGTACTTC. Translated, it gives CASWSSGGYEQYF.

V is TRBV18 and J is TRBJ1-2, with TRBD1 as a possible D gene (6 bases). The CDR3 is 15 amino acids. The V gene lost 0 bases and the J gene lost 4 bases, with 12 bases spanning the gap. The V gene's germline CDR1 is KGHSH and CDR2 LQKENI. The CDR3 DNA is TGTGCCAGCTCACCACCCGGACAAGGGGGCTATGGCTACACCTTC. This translates into CASSPPGQGGYGYTF.

This clonotype has a handful of counts. This chain links TRBV29-1 with TRBJ2-3, with TRBD2 matching 7 bases. Unmatched junction bases numbered 6, after V lost 6 bases and J lost 0 bases. The CDR3 is 14 amino acids. From germline, CDR1 is SQVTM and CDR2 ANQGSEA. CDR3: CSVPLASSTDTQYF. In DNA, the CDR3 is TGCAGCGTCCCACTAGCGTCTAGCACAGATACGCAGTATTTT.

The chain has TRBV5-1 and TRBJ2-1; maybe TRBD2 (6 bases). The CDR3 sequence is 13 residues long. The germline V gene has CDR1 SGHRS and CDR2 YFSETQ. V was clipped by 0 bases and J by 9 bases, with 10 bases between them. CDR3 protein: CASSLVGEVEQFF. The CDR3 DNA reads TGCGCCAGCAGCTTGGTGGGGGAGGTTGAGCAGTTCTTC. The full variable domain, with the rest looked up from reference TRBV5-1 and TRBJ2-1, is KAGVTQTPRYLIKTRGQQVTLSCSPISGHRSVSWYQQTPGQGLQFLFEYFSETQRNKGNFPGRFSGRQFSNSRSEMNVSTLELGDSALYLCASSLVGEVEQFFGPGTRLTVL.

CDR3 residues: CSVEDSKTGPNIQYF. Written as DNA, the CDR3 is TGCAGCGTTGAAGACTCTAAAACAGGGCCAAACATTCAGTACTTC. The chain recombines TRBV29-1 with TRBJ2-4, with D perhaps matching TRBD1 (6 bases). This CDR3 has 15 amino acids. The germline V and J ends were trimmed by 0 bases and 6 bases, with 15 bases remaining between them. Per the germline V gene, CDR1 is SQVTM and CDR2 is ANQGSEA.